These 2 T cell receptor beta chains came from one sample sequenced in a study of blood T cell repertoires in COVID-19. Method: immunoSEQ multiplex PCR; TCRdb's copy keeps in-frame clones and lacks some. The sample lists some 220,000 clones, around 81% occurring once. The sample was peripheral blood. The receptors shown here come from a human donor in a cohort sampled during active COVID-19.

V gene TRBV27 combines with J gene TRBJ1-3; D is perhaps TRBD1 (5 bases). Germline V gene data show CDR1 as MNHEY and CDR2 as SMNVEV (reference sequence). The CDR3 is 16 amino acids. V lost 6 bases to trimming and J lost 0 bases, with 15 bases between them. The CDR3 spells CASSSSYRSSGNTIYF. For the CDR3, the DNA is TGTGCCAGCAGCTCGTCGTACAGGAGCTCTGGAAACACCATATATTTT.

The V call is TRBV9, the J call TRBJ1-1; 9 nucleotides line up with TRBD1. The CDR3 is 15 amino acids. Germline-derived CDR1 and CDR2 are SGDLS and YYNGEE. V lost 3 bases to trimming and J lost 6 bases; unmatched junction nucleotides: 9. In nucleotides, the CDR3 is TGTGCCAGCAGCGGATCGGACAGGGGCCTAGCTGAAGCTTTCTTT. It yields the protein CASSGSDRGLAEAFF.